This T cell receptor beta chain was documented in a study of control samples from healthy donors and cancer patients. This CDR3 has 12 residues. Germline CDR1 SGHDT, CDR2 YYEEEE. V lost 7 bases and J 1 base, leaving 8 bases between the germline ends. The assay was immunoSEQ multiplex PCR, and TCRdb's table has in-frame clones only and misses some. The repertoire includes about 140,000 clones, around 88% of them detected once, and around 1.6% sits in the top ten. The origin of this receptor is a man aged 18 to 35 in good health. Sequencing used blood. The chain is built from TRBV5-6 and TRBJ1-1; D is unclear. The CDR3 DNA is TGTGCCAGCTTATCGGGGAACACTGAAGCTTTCTTT. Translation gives CASLSGNTEAFF.